The 29 T cell receptor beta chains in this list originate from one sample, sequenced in a study of OX40 agonist ivuxolimab in advanced cancers. TCRdb's copy holds only in-frame clones and misses some; the assay was immunoSEQ multiplex PCR. The table has 85,000 to 100,000 clones, approximately 93% seen once. The input for sequencing was CD4+ or CD8+ T cells sorted from blood, taken in a trial of the OX40 agonist ivuxolimab. Source of these receptors: an adult with an advanced solid tumor such as melanoma, head and neck, liver or kidney cancer.

The rearrangement uses TRBV16 and TRBJ2-7, with TRBD1 as a possible D gene (5 bases). This CDR3 is 16 amino acids long. Between the trimmed V and J ends, which lost 0 bases and 1 base, there was a span of 13 bases. Germline CDR1 and CDR2: KGHSY and FQNENV. In nucleotides, the CDR3 is TGTGCCAGCAGCCAATCGCGCCAGGGAATATCCTACGAGCAGTACTTC. Residues: CASSQSRQGISYEQYF.

J is TRBJ1-1 and V is TRBV5-4, with D possibly matching TRBD1 (5 bases). Germline V gene data show CDR1 as SGHNT and CDR2 as YYREEE (reference sequence). The CDR3 is 14 residues long. V lost 0 bases to trimming and J lost 1 base, with 7 bases between them. CDR3 residues: CASSLARENTEAFF. The CDR3 DNA is TGTGCCAGCAGCTTGGCCAGGGAGAACACTGAAGCTTTCTTT.

The chain is built from TRBV10-3 and TRBJ1-2; D uncertain. This CDR3 spans 14 amino acids. V lost 2 bases, J lost 7 bases, and 14 bases lay in between. Germline V gives CDR1 ENHRY, CDR2 SYGVKD. This chain's CDR3 is CAISEPRVGGGYTF. CDR3 DNA sequence: TGTGCCATCAGTGAGCCCCGCGTCGGTGGTGGCTACACCTTC.

The chain is built from TRBV18 and TRBJ2-7; a weak D match, TRBD2 (5 bases). The CDR3 is 16 residues long. Per germline, CDR1 KGHSH and CDR2 LQKENI. V lost 3 bases to trimming and J lost 5 bases, with 20 bases between them. The CDR3 nucleotides read TGTGCCAGCTCACCCCGGATCTACACGGGAACCAACGAGCAGTACTTC. It encodes CASSPRIYTGTNEQYF.

CDR3 in amino acids: CASSVGTRTDTQYF. In DNA, the CDR3 is TGTGCCAGCAGTGTAGGAACTCGCACAGATACGCAGTATTTT. This sequence joins TRBV2 and TRBJ2-3; D call uncertain. Trimming removed 4 bases from V and 1 base from J, with 9 bases in between. Germline V CDR1 and CDR2: SNHLY, FYNNEI. The CDR3 covers 14 residues.

The chain carries TRBV5-5 and TRBJ1-4; D call uncertain. Germline V gene data show CDR1 as SGHKS and CDR2 as YYEKEE (reference sequence). The CDR3 extends over 15 amino acids. Trimming stripped 0 bases from V and 7 bases from J, with 13 bases between. The CDR3 sequence is CASSLVRQDAEKLFF. CDR3 in DNA: TGTGCCAGCAGCTTGGTAAGGCAGGACGCTGAAAAACTGTTTTTT.

This sequence joins TRBV6-5 and TRBJ1-3; D might be TRBD1 (5 bases). Trimming removed 2 bases at V and 1 base at J, with 6 bases between. The CDR3 length is 14 residues. Germline CDR1 MNHEY, CDR2 SVGAGI. CDR3 in DNA: TGTGCCAGCAGTTACGGGGGTTCTGGAAACACCATATATTTT. Its translation: CASSYGGSGNTIYF.

The chain uses TRBV27 and TRBJ2-3, with 7 nucleotides matching TRBD2. From germline, CDR1 is MNHEY and CDR2 SMNVEV (reference sequence). The trim removed 10 bases at V and 2 bases at J, leaving 18 bases unmatched. The CDR3 is made up of 17 amino acids. The CDR3 nucleotides read TGTGCCATTTCGTCCGGCTCCACTAGCGCGAACACAGATACGCAGTATTTT. Translating it yields CAISSGSTSANTDTQYF.

The V gene is TRBV28, the J gene TRBJ2-7; D possibly corresponds to TRBD1 (5 bases). The CDR3 consists of 12 residues. V dropped 4 bases and J dropped 7 bases, with 11 bases sitting between them. The germline V gene has CDR1 MDHEN and CDR2 SYDVKM. The CDR3 DNA follows: TGTGCCAGCAGTTCCAGGGTGGGGGAGCAGTACTTC. Its protein is CASSSRVGEQYF.

This rearrangement joins TRBV5-3 to TRBJ1-5; D perhaps matches TRBD1 (6 bases). TRBV5-3 is classed as an ORF, of uncertain function. CDR3 size: 15 residues. V was cut by 1 base and J by 4 bases, with 12 bases left in between. The CDR3 bases are TGTGCCAGAAGCTTGATGGGGGCCACAAATCAGCCCCAGCATTTT. The encoded protein is CARSLMGATNQPQHF.

The gene calls are TRBV6-1 and TRBJ1-5; 7 nucleotides agree with TRBD1. Germline V gives CDR1 MNHNS, CDR2 SASEGT. This CDR3 has 15 residues. J lost 0 bases, V lost 7 bases, and 6 bases had no gene match. Here the CDR3 reads CASTRGGDSNQPQHF. CDR3 nucleotide sequence: TGTGCCAGCACCAGGGGGGGCGATAGCAATCAGCCCCAGCATTTT.

CDR3 sequence: CASSFGGAAANEKLFF. In DNA form, the CDR3 reads TGCGCCAGCAGCTTTGGGGGGGCAGCAGCTAATGAAAAACTGTTTTTT. The rearrangement joins TRBV5-1 to TRBJ1-4, with a weak D call TRBD1 (6 bases). The CDR3 loop spans 16 amino acids. CDR1 SGHRS and CDR2 YFSETQ come from the germline V gene. The germline V and J ends were trimmed by 2 bases and 3 bases, with 14 bases remaining between them. The complete variable domain, with remaining parts taken from reference TRBV5-1 and TRBJ1-4, reads KAGVTQTPRYLIKTRGQQVTLSCSPISGHRSVSWYQQTPGQGLQFLFEYFSETQRNKGNFPGRFSGRQFSNSRSEMNVSTLELGDSALYLCASSFGGAAANEKLFFGSGTQLSVL.

The rearrangement uses TRBV10-1 and TRBJ2-1, with 13 bases that match TRBD2. This CDR3 region has 16 residues. Looked up from germline, CDR1 is WNHNN and CDR2 is SYGVQD (reference sequence). V was pared by 4 bases and J by 8 bases, with 8 bases of the junction left unmatched. The DNA for the CDR3 is TGCGCCAGCAGTGGGCTACTAGCGGGGGGGACGGATGAGCAGTTCTTC. Protein product: CASSGLLAGGTDEQFF.

The chain couples TRBV19 to TRBJ1-5; a weak D match, TRBD1 (5 bases). Between the trimmed V and J ends, which lost 6 bases and 6 bases, there was a span of 15 bases. Looked up from germline, CDR1 is LNHDA and CDR2 is SQIVND (reference sequence). The CDR3 has 14 residues. CDR3: CASSVSRAAQPQHF. CDR3 sequence (DNA): TGTGCCAGTAGCGTGAGCAGGGCTGCTCAGCCCCAGCATTTT. The whole variable domain, filled in from reference TRBV19 and TRBJ1-5, reads DGGITQSPKYLFRKEGQNVTLSCEQNLNHDAMYWYRQDPGQGLRLIYYSQIVNDFQKGDIAEGYSVSREKKESFPLTVTSAQKNPTAFYLCASSVSRAAQPQHFGDGTRLSIL.

The V gene is TRBV14, the J gene TRBJ1-1, with D possibly TRBD1 on 5 matching bases. Trimming cost V 4 bases and J 4 bases, with 13 bases left between them. Germline V gene lookup returns CDR1 SGHDN and CDR2 FVKESK. The CDR3 extends over 14 amino acids. The CDR3 is CASSLHTGGTEAFF. CDR3 in DNA: TGTGCCAGCAGCCTTCATACCGGGGGCACTGAAGCTTTCTTT.

The rearrangement uses TRBV18 and TRBJ2-2; D might be TRBD1 (7 bases). The CDR3 runs 15 residues. With 3 bases removed from V and 3 bases from J, the gap between germline ends came to 11 bases. CDR1 and CDR2 (germline): KGHSH, LQKENI. As DNA, the CDR3 is TGTGCCAGCTCACCCCGCAGGGGGGACACCGGGGAGCTGTTTTTT. Translation gives CASSPRRGDTGELFF.

The chain carries TRBV7-9 and TRBJ2-2; TRBD1 matches at 7 bases. CDR3 size: 16 residues. The trim removed 6 bases at V and 5 bases at J, leaving 12 bases unmatched. Looked up from germline, CDR1 is SEHNR and CDR2 is FQNEAQ (reference sequence). The CDR3 nucleotides read TGTGCCAGCAGTTTTACCGGGACAGAACCTACCGGGGAGCTGTTTTTT. This sequence encodes CASSFTGTEPTGELFF.

This sequence joins TRBV7-2 and TRBJ1-2; maybe TRBD1 (5 bases). Germline CDR1 and CDR2: SGHTA and FQGNSA. This CDR3 has 12 amino acids. The V gene lost 5 bases and the J gene lost 6 bases, with 10 bases spanning the gap. The CDR3 reads CASSPGVDGYTF. In DNA form, the CDR3 reads TGTGCCAGCAGCCCGGGGGTGGATGGCTACACCTTC.

The V gene is TRBV23-1, the J gene TRBJ2-3, with 7 bases lining up with TRBD2. TRBV23-1 is known as an ORF, though its function is uncertain. V was clipped by 3 bases and J by 6 bases; unmatched bases: 18. CDR3 length equals 18 residues. The CDR3 protein is CASSHDCWNSGWVDTQYF. CDR3 DNA: TGCGCCAGCAGTCACGATTGTTGGAATAGCGGGTGGGTGGATACGCAGTATTTT.

CDR3 amino acids: CASSRTDLSVPEEFF. The CDR3 DNA sequence: TGTGCCAGCAGCCGCACCGACTTGTCCGTTCCGGAGGAGTTCTTC. The chain employs TRBV7-9 and TRBJ2-1; possible D gene TRBD2, 5 bases. Germline V lookup: CDR1 SEHNR, CDR2 FQNEAQ (reference sequence). The V and J ends lost 5 bases and 14 bases respectively, with 25 bases between them. This CDR3 has 15 residues. The whole variable domain, remainder taken from reference TRBV7-9 and TRBJ2-1, is DTGVSQNPRHKITKRGQNVTFRCDPISEHNRLYWYRQTLGQGPEFLTYFQNEAQLEKSRLLSDRFSAERPKGSFSTLEIQRTEQGDSAMYLCASSRTDLSVPEEFFGPGTRLTVL.

In its sample, this clone was seen once. The chain links TRBV5-1 to TRBJ1-6; the D is unclear. The CDR3 contains 15 residues. Germline CDR1 reads SGHRS; CDR2 reads YFSETQ. V was clipped by 4 bases and J by 6 bases, with 14 bases between them. As DNA, the CDR3 is TGCGCCAGCAGCCCCGGACCGGTTGGTAATTCACCCCTCCACTTT. It translates to CASSPGPVGNSPLHF.

The chain employs TRBV7-2 and TRBJ2-3; D is possibly TRBD1 or TRBD2 (5 bases each). The length of the CDR3 is 16 residues. Trimming removed 7 bases at V and 3 bases at J, with 20 bases between. The germline V gene has CDR1 SGHTA and CDR2 FQGNSA. The DNA for the CDR3 is TGTGCCAGCACCAATGGGGTGGGGGTCAGTACAGATACGCAGTATTTT. Its translation: CASTNGVGVSTDTQYF. The entire variable domain, with the rest obtained from reference TRBV7-2 and TRBJ2-3, is as follows: GAGVSQSPSNKVTEKGKDVELRCDPISGHTALYWYRQSLGQGLEFLIYFQGNSAPDKSGLPSDRFSAERTGGSVSTLTIQRTQQEDSAVYLCASTNGVGVSTDTQYFGPGTRLTVL.

A single count supports this clone. The genes are TRBV6-5 and TRBJ1-2, with 7 bases aligning to TRBD1. This CDR3 has 14 residues. Losses at the gene ends were 5 bases for V and 6 bases for J; bases not matched to a gene: 9. Looked up from germline, CDR1 is MNHEY and CDR2 is SVGAGI. The CDR3: CASSPTGSLNGYTF. The CDR3 DNA reads TGTGCCAGCAGTCCGACAGGGAGTCTAAATGGCTACACCTTC.

The chain recombines TRBV5-8 with TRBJ1-1; D is undetermined. V lost 0 bases and J lost 5, with 8 bases in between. Germline V gene data show CDR1 as SGHTS and CDR2 as YDEGEE. This CDR3 region has 13 residues. This CDR3 reads CASSLERWTEAFF. The DNA for the CDR3 is TGTGCCAGCAGCTTGGAACGGTGGACTGAAGCTTTCTTT.

CDR3 coding DNA: TGCGCCAGCAGCTTTTTAGCGGAGTCCTACAATGAGCAGTTCTTC. Its translation: CASSFLAESYNEQFF. The rearrangement uses TRBV5-1 and TRBJ2-1; weak D call: TRBD2 (6 bases). Germline lookup yields CDR1 SGHRS and CDR2 YFSETQ. The CDR3 spans 15 residues. V was cut by 2 bases and J by 1 base, with 10 bases left in between.

In nucleotides, the CDR3 is TGTGCCAGCAGCCCCCCGGGACTAGTCGGCACAGATACGCAGTATTTT. It specifies CASSPPGLVGTDTQYF. V is TRBV7-9 and J is TRBJ2-3; 8 positions match TRBD2. The length of the CDR3 is 16 residues. Germline loops: CDR1 SEHNR, CDR2 FQNEAQ (reference sequence). J gave up 1 base and V 5 bases, and 8 bases lay outside the gene matches.

This clone came up once. This chain links TRBV9 with TRBJ2-5; TRBD2 might be the D (5 bases). With 0 bases removed from V and 2 bases from J, the gap between germline ends came to 11 bases. Germline CDR1 reads SGDLS; CDR2 reads YYNGEE. This CDR3 region has 15 residues. CDR3 coding DNA: TGTGCCAGCAGCGTAGTTGAGGGCAGACAAGAGACCCAGTACTTC. It yields the protein CASSVVEGRQETQYF.

This chain joins TRBV4-3 and TRBJ2-4, with 9 bases identical to TRBD2. The CDR3 contains 16 residues. Germline CDR1 is LGHNA and CDR2 is YSLEER. The trim removed 0 bases at V and 6 bases at J, leaving 6 bases unmatched. The CDR3 reads CASSQESVAGVNIQYF. For the CDR3, the DNA is TGCGCCAGCAGCCAAGAGTCGGTAGCGGGGGTAAACATTCAGTACTTC.

The gene calls are TRBV6-1 and TRBJ2-7; a weak D match, TRBD2 (6 bases). Trimming cost V 10 bases and J 3 bases, with 16 bases left between them. This CDR3 region has 13 residues. Per the germline V gene, CDR1 is MNHNS and CDR2 is SASEGT. As DNA, the CDR3 is TGTGCCACCCGCGGGGCCGGCGTCTACGAGCAGTACTTC. Encoded protein: CATRGAGVYEQYF.